The 22 T cell receptor beta chains presented below share a single source sample, sequenced in a study of cytomegalovirus exposure and HLA in healthy donors. PCR was performed using 60 Vbeta and 13 Jbeta primers. The assay was immunoSEQ multiplex PCR, and TCRdb's table has in-frame clones only and misses some. The sample lists approximately 97,000 clones, about three fifths occurring once. Sample: PBMCs. These receptors originate from a human donor in good health.

The V gene is TRBV30, the J gene TRBJ1-1, with D perhaps matching TRBD1 (6 bases). The CDR3 length is 11 residues. The germline V gene has CDR1 GTSNPN and CDR2 SVGIG (reference sequence). The ends were cut back, 2 bases at V and 8 bases at J, with 9 bases in the middle. The CDR3 region is CAWSLTGEAFF. CDR3 coding DNA: TGTGCCTGGAGTTTGACAGGCGAAGCTTTCTTT.

The chain is built from TRBV6-6 and TRBJ2-2; D is possibly TRBD1 (5 bases). V dropped 8 bases and J dropped 1 base, with 11 bases sitting between them. Per germline, CDR1 MNHNY and CDR2 SVGAGI (reference sequence). The CDR3 totals 14 residues. The CDR3 here is CASSRQMNTGELFF. The CDR3 nucleotides are TGTGCCAGCTCGAGACAGATGAACACCGGGGAGCTGTTTTTT.

The V call is TRBV9, the J call TRBJ1-5, with D possibly being TRBD1 (6 bases). This CDR3 contains 13 residues. CDR1 is SGDLS, CDR2 YYNGEE, per germline. V shed 0 bases and J shed 10 bases, with 11 bases lying between them. The CDR3 loop is CASSVGTVQPQHF. The DNA of the CDR3 is TGTGCCAGCAGCGTAGGGACAGTTCAACCCCAGCATTTT.

V is TRBV14 and J is TRBJ2-5; perhaps TRBD1 as D (6 bases). The end of the DNA is better explained by TRBJ2-7, so the J call may be wrong. From germline, CDR1 is SGHDN and CDR2 FVKESK. The CDR3 is 16 residues long. The CDR3 DNA reads as TGTGCCAGCAGCCAGCCAAAACCACAGGGAAGCGGCGAGCAGTACTTC. Translated: CASSQPKPQGSGEQYF.

The rearrangement links TRBV7-9 to TRBJ2-2; D may be TRBD1 (6 bases). CDR3 length equals 15 residues. Trimming shortened V by 6 bases and J by 1 base, and 12 bases separated the two germline ends. The germline gives CDR1 SEHNR, CDR2 FQNEAQ (reference sequence). This CDR3 reads CASRGGRGNTGELFF. The CDR3 DNA reads TGTGCCAGCAGGGGTGGCAGGGGGAACACCGGGGAGCTGTTTTTT.

In its sample, this clone was seen a few times. This chain joins TRBV27 and TRBJ2-7; 10 nucleotides match TRBD1. With V trimmed by 4 bases and J by 1 base, 4 bases remained unmatched. Looked up from germline, CDR1 is MNHEY and CDR2 is SMNVEV (reference sequence). The CDR3 loop spans 15 amino acids. The CDR3 DNA reads as TGTGCCAGCAGTTCCGGGACAGGGGTTTCCTACGAGCAGTACTTC. This sequence encodes CASSSGTGVSYEQYF.

This clone showed up just a few times. The chain has TRBV27 and TRBJ1-4; tentative D call: TRBD1 (5 bases). The CDR3 runs to 15 residues. Trimming shortened V by 8 bases and J by 2 bases, and 15 bases separated the two germline ends. CDR1 and CDR2 (germline): MNHEY, SMNVEV (reference sequence). CDR3 nucleotides: TGTGCCAGCCGGCCCCCGGGGGTGACTAATGAAAAACTGTTTTTT. This gives the protein CASRPPGVTNEKLFF.

Here the CDR3 reads CASSLVLRGRGADTQYF. The CDR3 nucleotides are TGTGCCAGCAGCTTAGTTTTACGCGGGAGGGGCGCGGATACGCAGTATTTT. The J gene is TRBJ2-3, the V gene TRBV7-2; 9 bases align to TRBD2. V lost 1 base to trimming and J lost 6 bases; unmatched junction nucleotides: 11. Per the germline V gene, CDR1 is SGHTA and CDR2 is FQGNSA. The CDR3 sequence is 17 residues long.

Written as DNA, the CDR3 is TGTGCCAGCTCACCGACAGTAGCCCAAGAGACCCAGTACTTC. Its translation is CASSPTVAQETQYF. V usage is TRBV18 and J usage is TRBJ2-5, with D possibly matching TRBD1 (5 bases). Between the trimmed V and J ends, which lost 3 bases and 1 base, there was a span of 9 bases. The CDR3 contains 14 residues. Germline V CDR1 and CDR2: KGHSH, LQKENI.

V is TRBV4-1 and J is TRBJ2-7; no clear D. V was pared by 4 bases and J by 1 base, with 8 bases between. This CDR3 contains 13 residues. Germline CDR1 and CDR2: MGHRA and YSYEKL. The CDR3 reads CASSLRTSYEQYF. For the CDR3, the DNA is TGCGCCAGCAGCCTACGCACATCCTACGAGCAGTACTTC.

On this clone itself: A junction boundary mismatches the germline segment, possibly from a read error. The same CDR3 also results from other DNA sequences found in this sample. The chain couples TRBV28 to TRBJ1-4; D may be TRBD1 (5 bases). The CDR3 length is 15 residues. The germline CDR1 and CDR2 sequences are MDHEN and SYDVKM. The CDR3 DNA reads TGTGCCAGCAGCCGCATGGGGGGTGGCATTGAAAAGCTGTTTTTT. Amino acid sequence: CASSRMGGGIEKLFF.

The chain has TRBV28 and TRBJ2-7; 11 bases agree with TRBD1. The germline V gene has CDR1 MDHEN and CDR2 SYDVKM. The CDR3 length is 12 residues. J lost 7 bases, V lost 10 bases, and 6 bases had no gene match. The CDR3: CATRTGGGEQYF. The CDR3 DNA reads as TGTGCCACCCGGACAGGGGGCGGGGAGCAGTACTTC. The full variable domain, completed using reference TRBV28 and TRBJ2-7, is DVKVTQSSRYLVKRTGEKVFLECVQDMDHENMFWYRQDPGLGLRLIYFSYDVKMKEKGDIPEGYSVSREKKERFSLILESASTNQTSMYLCATRTGGGEQYFGPGTRLTVT.

This clone has more than one count but fewer than ten. The chain recombines TRBV9 with TRBJ2-3; the match to TRBD1 covers 9 bases. Unmatched junction bases numbered 6, after V lost 3 bases and J lost 1 base. The germline gives CDR1 SGDLS, CDR2 YYNGEE. The CDR3 totals 16 residues. The CDR3 here is CASSARQGVGTDTQYF. In DNA, the CDR3 is TGTGCCAGCAGCGCCCGACAGGGGGTGGGCACAGATACGCAGTATTTT. Full variable domain (missing parts from reference TRBV9 and TRBJ2-3): DSGVTQTPKHLITATGQRVTLRCSPRSGDLSVYWYQQSLDQGLQFLIQYYNGEERAKGNILERFSAQQFPDLHSELNLSSLELGDSALYFCASSARQGVGTDTQYFGPGTRLTVL.

This clone appeared a few times. V gene TRBV9 combines with J gene TRBJ2-5; TRBD2 agrees at 9 bases. With 0 bases clipped from V and 7 bases from J, the junction kept 7 bases outside the gene matches. Germline lookup yields CDR1 SGDLS and CDR2 YYNGEE. This CDR3 is built from 15 residues. CDR3 loop: CASSVGGTAGGTQYF. CDR3 DNA: TGTGCCAGCAGCGTAGGGGGGACAGCGGGGGGGACCCAGTACTTC.

The chain couples TRBV29-1 to TRBJ2-2, with 9 bases fitting TRBD1. J gave up 3 bases and V 5 bases, and 10 bases lay outside the gene matches. The CDR3 spans 16 residues. Germline CDR1 reads SQVTM; CDR2 reads ANQGSEA. This CDR3 is CSVLIWDRADTGELFF. CDR3 bases: TGCAGCGTTTTAATTTGGGACAGGGCGGACACCGGGGAGCTGTTTTTT.

The V call is TRBV10-1, the J call TRBJ2-7, with D possibly matching TRBD2 (8 bases). V lost 3 bases and J lost 9, with 18 bases in between. The germline gives CDR1 WNHNN, CDR2 SYGVQD (reference sequence). This CDR3 is 14 amino acids long. The CDR3 protein is CASSDGSGTVGQYF. CDR3 DNA sequence: TGCGCCAGCAGTGATGGTAGCGGGACAGTTGGGCAGTACTTC.

The V call is TRBV7-9, the J call TRBJ1-4; 8 bases are shared with TRBD1. This CDR3 is 12 amino acids long. V shed 3 bases, J shed 12 bases, and the junction held 3 bases outside the gene matches. CDR1 SEHNR and CDR2 FQNEAQ come from the germline V gene (reference sequence). The CDR3 is CASSFRGRELFF. As DNA, the CDR3 is TGTGCCAGCAGCTTCAGGGGGCGAGAACTGTTTTTT.

The chain is built from TRBV29-1 and TRBJ2-3; 10 bases match TRBD2. V shed 7 bases, J shed 3 bases, and the junction held 7 bases outside the gene matches. Germline assignment: CDR1 SQVTM and CDR2 ANQGSEA. The CDR3 length is 14 residues. In nucleotides, the CDR3 is TGCAGCGGTTCCCGGACTAGCGGTACAGATACGCAGTATTTT. Protein product: CSGSRTSGTDTQYF.

The chain recombines TRBV5-1 with TRBJ1-6; 9 positions match TRBD1. The CDR3 runs 17 residues. Germline-derived CDR1 and CDR2 are SGHRS and YFSETQ. The ends lost 0 bases at V and 10 bases at J; junction bases unmatched: 11. CDR3 residues: CASSLEGWGQGPSPLHF. The CDR3 region has the DNA TGCGCCAGCAGCTTGGAAGGTTGGGGACAGGGTCCATCACCCCTCCACTTT.

This clone was seen a few times. This chain joins TRBV4-1 and TRBJ2-3; 8 nucleotides agree with TRBD2. The germline V gene has CDR1 MGHRA and CDR2 YSYEKL. V lost 6 bases, J lost 2 bases, and 7 bases stayed unmatched. This CDR3 has 15 residues. CDR3 coding DNA: TGCGCCAGCAGTAGTAGCGGGACCTTCACAGATACGCAGTATTTT. Amino acid sequence: CASSSSGTFTDTQYF.

The chain has TRBV27 and TRBJ2-5; 9 nucleotides line up with TRBD2. V trimming: 5 bases; J trimming: 2 bases; junction bases outside the gene matches: 6. CDR1 and CDR2 (germline): MNHEY, SMNVEV (reference sequence). The CDR3 loop spans 15 amino acids. The CDR3 spells CASSPRTSVQETQYF. The CDR3 coding sequence is TGTGCCAGCAGTCCCAGGACTAGCGTACAAGAGACCCAGTACTTC.

Written as DNA, the CDR3 is TGTGCCAGCAGCTCAGCGGGAGGGCTTTCCTACGAGCAGTACTTC. It yields the protein CASSSAGGLSYEQYF. The chain carries TRBV28 and TRBJ2-7; the match to TRBD2 covers 10 bases. V lost 6 bases to trimming and J lost 1 base; unmatched junction nucleotides: 6. The CDR3 has 15 residues. CDR1 and CDR2 (germline): MDHEN, SYDVKM.